This T cell receptor (beta chain) was observed in a study of shared clonotypes between healthy human individuals. The naive CD8 population came from CD45RO-negative cells selected for CCR7, without terminally differentiated effector memory CD45RA+ cells. The CDR3 contains 14 residues. Trimming removed 2 bases at V and 8 bases at J, with 13 bases between. Germline V lookup: CDR1 MDHEN, CDR2 SYDVKM. For sorted subsets, approximately 180 ng DNA per replicate equaled about 30,000 T cell genomes. Produced via immunoSEQ multiplex PCR; TCRdb's table is partial and in-frame only. The sample lists 600,000 or so clones, approximately 95% occurring once.

The sequence derives from a woman aged 25-40 years in good health. The sequencing sample was made of naive CD8+ T cells sorted from blood. The chain joins TRBV28 to TRBJ2-1, with D maybe TRBD2 (5 bases). The CDR3 here is CASSLGEIGDEQFF. The CDR3 DNA sequence: TGTGCCAGCAGTTTAGGGGAGATCGGTGATGAGCAGTTCTTC.